This TCR beta chain was captured by sequencing in a study of shared clonotypes between healthy human individuals. Several immunoSEQ plates held equal portions of the genomic DNA taken from each subset. Measured with immunoSEQ multiplex PCR; TCRdb has only the in-frame clones, and not every one. Of roughly 2,500,000 clones listed, over 85% are singletons. Study-wide results and limits: Estimated richness was generally greater in naive than memory subsets. A limitation of the genetic and exposure-history diversity represented arose from few donors.

Notes on this clone: The antigen remains unidentified.

The TCR comes from a young man in good health. Some clones in this sample may be carry-over from other donors' samples. What was sequenced was naive CD4+ T cells from PBMCs. Subset reported: CD45RA+ positively selected.

The CDR3 nucleotides are TGCGCCAGCAGCTACCCCGCTACGGGTTCGGTCGAAGCTTTCTTT. Residues: CASSYPATGSVEAFF. This chain uses TRBV4-1 with TRBJ1-1; D is ambiguous. Germline V gives CDR1 MGHRA, CDR2 YSYEKL. Trimming took off 5 bases at V and 8 bases at J, with 21 bases between the two ends. This CDR3 region has 15 residues.